The clone carrying this T cell receptor beta chain was counted a few times. Its antigen remains unknown. TCRdb reanalysed the reads using MiXCR and keeps one entry per CDR3 protein. Here the sample spans 750,000 to 900,000 distinct CDR3 sequences, 25% to 30% being singletons. The source of the sample is a study of T cell repertoires in cytomegalovirus infection. The germline V and J ends were trimmed by 0 bases and 5 bases, with 10 bases remaining between them. This CDR3 has 15 amino acids. Germline loops: CDR1 LGHNA, CDR2 YNFKEQ. The rearrangement joins TRBV4-2 to TRBJ1-4; a weak D match, TRBD1 (5 bases). The receptor comes from a human donor in good health (CMV status not recorded). Some clones in this sample may be carry-over from other donors' samples. Sequenced material: cultured CD8+ T cells from PBMCs, taken from culture after CMV antigen stimulation. CDR3 loop: CASSQEGTRNEKLFF. CDR3 bases: TGTGCCAGCAGCCAAGAAGGGACCAGGAATGAAAAACTGTTTTTT.